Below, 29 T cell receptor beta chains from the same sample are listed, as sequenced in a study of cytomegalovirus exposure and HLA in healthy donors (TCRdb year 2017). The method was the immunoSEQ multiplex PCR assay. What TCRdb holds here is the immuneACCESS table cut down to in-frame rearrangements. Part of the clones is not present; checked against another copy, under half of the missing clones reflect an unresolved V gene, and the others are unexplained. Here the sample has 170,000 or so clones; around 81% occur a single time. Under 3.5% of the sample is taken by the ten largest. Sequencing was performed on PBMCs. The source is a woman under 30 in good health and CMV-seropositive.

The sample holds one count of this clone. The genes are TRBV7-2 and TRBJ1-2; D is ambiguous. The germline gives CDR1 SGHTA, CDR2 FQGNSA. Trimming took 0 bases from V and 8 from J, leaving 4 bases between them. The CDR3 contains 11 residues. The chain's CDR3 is CASSLAGGYTF. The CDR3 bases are TGTGCCAGCAGCTTAGCCGGGGGCTACACCTTC.

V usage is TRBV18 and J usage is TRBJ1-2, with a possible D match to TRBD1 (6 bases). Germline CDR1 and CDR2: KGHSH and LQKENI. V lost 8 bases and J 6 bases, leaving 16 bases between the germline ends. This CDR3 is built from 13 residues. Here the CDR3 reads CASTRQAGDGYTF. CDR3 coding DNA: TGTGCCAGCACCCGACAGGCGGGGGATGGCTACACCTTC.

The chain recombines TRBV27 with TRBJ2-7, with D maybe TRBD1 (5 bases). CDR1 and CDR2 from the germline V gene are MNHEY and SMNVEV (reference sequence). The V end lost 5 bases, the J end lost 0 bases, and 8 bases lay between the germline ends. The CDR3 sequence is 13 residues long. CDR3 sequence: CASSPQASYEQYF. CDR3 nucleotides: TGTGCCAGCAGTCCACAGGCCTCCTACGAGCAGTACTTC.

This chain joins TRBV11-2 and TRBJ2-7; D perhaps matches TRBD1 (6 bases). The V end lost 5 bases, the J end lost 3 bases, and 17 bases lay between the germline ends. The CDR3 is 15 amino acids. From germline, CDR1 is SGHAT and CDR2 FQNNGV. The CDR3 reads CASSRIRGRGYEQYF. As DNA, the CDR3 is TGTGCCAGCAGCCGGATCAGGGGACGGGGCTACGAGCAGTACTTC.

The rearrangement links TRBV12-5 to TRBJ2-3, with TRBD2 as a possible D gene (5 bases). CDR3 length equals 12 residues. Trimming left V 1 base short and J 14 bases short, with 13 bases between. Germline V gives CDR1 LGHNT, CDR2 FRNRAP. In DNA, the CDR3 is TGTGCTAGTGGTTTGGCGACACTTGGACTGTATTTT. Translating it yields CASGLATLGLYF.

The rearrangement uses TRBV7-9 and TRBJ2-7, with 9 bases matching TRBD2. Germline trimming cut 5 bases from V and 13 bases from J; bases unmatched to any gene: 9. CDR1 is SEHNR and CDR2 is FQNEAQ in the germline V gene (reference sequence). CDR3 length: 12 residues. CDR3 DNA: TGTGCCAGCAGCACAAACGGACTAGCGCCTTACTTC. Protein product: CASSTNGLAPYF.

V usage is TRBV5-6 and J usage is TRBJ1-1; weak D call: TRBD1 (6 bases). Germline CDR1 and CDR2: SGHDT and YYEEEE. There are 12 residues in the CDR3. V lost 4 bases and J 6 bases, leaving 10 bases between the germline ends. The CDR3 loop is CASSPGDAEAFF. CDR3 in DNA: TGTGCCAGCAGCCCAGGGGACGCTGAAGCTTTCTTT.

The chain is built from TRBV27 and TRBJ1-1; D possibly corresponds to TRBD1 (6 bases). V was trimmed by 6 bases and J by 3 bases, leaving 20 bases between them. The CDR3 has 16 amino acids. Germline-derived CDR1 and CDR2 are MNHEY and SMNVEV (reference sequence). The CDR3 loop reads CASRRVLGGGDTEAFF. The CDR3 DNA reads TGTGCCAGCAGAAGAGTTTTGGGGGGGGGCGACACTGAAGCTTTCTTT.

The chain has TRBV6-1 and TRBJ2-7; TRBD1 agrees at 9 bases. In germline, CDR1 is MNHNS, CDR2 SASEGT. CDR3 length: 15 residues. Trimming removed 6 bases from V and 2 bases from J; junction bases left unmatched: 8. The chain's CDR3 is CASSPGQGRPYEQYF. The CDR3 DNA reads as TGTGCCAGCAGCCCCGGACAGGGGAGACCCTACGAGCAGTACTTC.

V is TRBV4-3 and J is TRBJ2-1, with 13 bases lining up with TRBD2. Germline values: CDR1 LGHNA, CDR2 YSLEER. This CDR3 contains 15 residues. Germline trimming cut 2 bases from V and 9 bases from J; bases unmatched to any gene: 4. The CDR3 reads CASSQTSGGAFEQFF. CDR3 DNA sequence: TGCGCCAGCAGCCAAACTAGCGGGGGGGCTTTTGAGCAGTTCTTC.

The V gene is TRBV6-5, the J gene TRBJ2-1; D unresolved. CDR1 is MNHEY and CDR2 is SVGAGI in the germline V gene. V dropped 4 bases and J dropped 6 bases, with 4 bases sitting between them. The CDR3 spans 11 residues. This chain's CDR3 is CASSFGNEQFF. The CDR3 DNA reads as TGTGCCAGCAGTTTCGGCAATGAGCAGTTCTTC.

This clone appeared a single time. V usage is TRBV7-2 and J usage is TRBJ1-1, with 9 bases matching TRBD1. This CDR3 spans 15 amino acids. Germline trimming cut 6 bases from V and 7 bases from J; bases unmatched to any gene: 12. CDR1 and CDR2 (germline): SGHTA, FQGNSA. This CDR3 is CASSPNAGTGFEAFF. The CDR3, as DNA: TGTGCCAGCAGTCCTAATGCCGGGACAGGGTTTGAAGCTTTCTTT.

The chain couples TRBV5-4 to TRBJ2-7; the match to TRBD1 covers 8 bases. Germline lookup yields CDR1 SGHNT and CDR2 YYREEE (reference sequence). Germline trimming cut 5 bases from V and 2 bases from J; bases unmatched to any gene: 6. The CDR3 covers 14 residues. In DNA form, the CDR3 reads TGTGCCAGCAGTCTTGACAGGGGCCCCTACGAGCAGTACTTC. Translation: CASSLDRGPYEQYF. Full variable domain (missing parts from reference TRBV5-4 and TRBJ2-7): ETGVTQSPTHLIKTRGQQVTLRCSSQSGHNTVSWYQQALGQGPQFIFQYYREEENGRGNFPPRFSGLQFPNYSSELNVNALELDDSALYLCASSLDRGPYEQYFGPGTRLTVT.

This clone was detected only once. In nucleotides, the CDR3 is TGTGCCAGCATGGGGCAGGCCTATGGCTACACCTTC. It codes for CASMGQAYGYTF. The V and J genes are TRBV7-9 and TRBJ1-2, with a possible D match to TRBD1 (5 bases). Germline V CDR1 and CDR2: SEHNR, FQNEAQ (reference sequence). V lost 7 bases and J 4 bases, leaving 10 bases between the germline ends. The CDR3 has 12 residues.

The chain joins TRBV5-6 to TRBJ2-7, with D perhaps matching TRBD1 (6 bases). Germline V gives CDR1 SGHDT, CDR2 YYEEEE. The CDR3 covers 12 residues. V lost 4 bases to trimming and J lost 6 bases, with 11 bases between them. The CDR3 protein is CASSIQGPEQYF. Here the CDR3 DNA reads TGTGCCAGCAGCATACAGGGTCCCGAGCAGTACTTC.

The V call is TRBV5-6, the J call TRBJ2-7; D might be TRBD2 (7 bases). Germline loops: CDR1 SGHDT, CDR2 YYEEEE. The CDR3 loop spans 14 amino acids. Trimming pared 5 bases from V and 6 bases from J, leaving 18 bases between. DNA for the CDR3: TGTGCCAGCAGACCCTCCGGGGGGCATCGCGAGCAGTACTTC. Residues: CASRPSGGHREQYF.

DNA for the CDR3: TGTGCCAGCAGCGCGACAGGGGCCACTGAAGCTTTCTTT. Its protein product is CASSATGATEAFF. The chain recombines TRBV9 with TRBJ1-1, with 8 positions matching TRBD1. Germline values: CDR1 SGDLS, CDR2 YYNGEE. CDR3 length equals 13 residues. V was clipped by 3 bases and J by 4 bases; unmatched bases: 2.

In DNA, the CDR3 is TGTGCCAGCAGCCCCCGGGACTCACTAATGAACACTGAAGCTTTCTTT. It encodes CASSPRDSLMNTEAFF. The genes are TRBV4-2 and TRBJ1-1; a possible D gene is TRBD1 (5 bases). V lost 4 bases and J lost 0, with 15 bases in between. Per germline, CDR1 LGHNA and CDR2 YNFKEQ. CDR3 length: 16 residues.

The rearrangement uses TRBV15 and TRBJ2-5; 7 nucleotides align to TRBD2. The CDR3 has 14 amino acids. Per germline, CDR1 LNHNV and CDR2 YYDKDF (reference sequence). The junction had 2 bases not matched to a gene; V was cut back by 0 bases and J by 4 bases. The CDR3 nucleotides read TGTGCCACCAGCAGAGAACTAGCGACAGAGACCCAGTACTTC. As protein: CATSRELATETQYF.

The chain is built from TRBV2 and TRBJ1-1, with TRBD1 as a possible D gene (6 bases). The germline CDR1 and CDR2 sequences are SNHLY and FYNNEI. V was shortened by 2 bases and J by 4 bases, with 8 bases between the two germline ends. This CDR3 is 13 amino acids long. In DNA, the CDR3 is TGTGCCAGCAGTGAACAAGGGGGCACTGAAGCTTTCTTT. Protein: CASSEQGGTEAFF.

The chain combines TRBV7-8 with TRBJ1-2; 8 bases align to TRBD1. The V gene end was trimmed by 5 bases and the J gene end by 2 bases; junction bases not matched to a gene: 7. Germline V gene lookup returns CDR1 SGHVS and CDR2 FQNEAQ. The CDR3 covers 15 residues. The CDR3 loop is CASSQDRGANYGYTF. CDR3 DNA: TGTGCCAGCAGCCAAGACAGGGGAGCGAACTATGGCTACACCTTC.

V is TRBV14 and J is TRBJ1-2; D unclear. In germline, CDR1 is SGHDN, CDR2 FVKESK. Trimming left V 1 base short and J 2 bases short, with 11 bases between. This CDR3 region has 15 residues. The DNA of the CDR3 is TGTGCCAGCAGCCAAGTCGCAGGAACCAACTATGGCTACACCTTC. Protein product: CASSQVAGTNYGYTF.

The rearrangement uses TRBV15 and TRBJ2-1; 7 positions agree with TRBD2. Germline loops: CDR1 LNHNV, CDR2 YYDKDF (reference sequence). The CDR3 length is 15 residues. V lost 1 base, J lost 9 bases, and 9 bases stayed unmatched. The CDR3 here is CATSRGRDYASEQFF. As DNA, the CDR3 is TGTGCCACCAGCAGAGGGAGGGACTACGCGTCTGAGCAGTTCTTC. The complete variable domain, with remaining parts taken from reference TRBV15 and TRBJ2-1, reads DAMVIQNPRYQVTQFGKPVTLSCSQTLNHNVMYWYQQKSSQAPKLLFHYYDKDFNNEADTPDNFQSRRPNTSFCFLDIRSPGLGDTAMYLCATSRGRDYASEQFFGPGTRLTVL.

CDR3 protein: CASTPTSGATGELFF. The CDR3 region has the DNA TGTGCCAGCACACCGACTAGCGGGGCTACCGGGGAGCTGTTTTTT. The J gene is TRBJ2-2, the V gene TRBV6-5; 11 bases match TRBD2. The V gene's germline CDR1 is MNHEY and CDR2 SVGAGI. This CDR3 is built from 15 residues. The junction had 6 bases not matched to a gene; V was cut back by 7 bases and J by 5 bases.

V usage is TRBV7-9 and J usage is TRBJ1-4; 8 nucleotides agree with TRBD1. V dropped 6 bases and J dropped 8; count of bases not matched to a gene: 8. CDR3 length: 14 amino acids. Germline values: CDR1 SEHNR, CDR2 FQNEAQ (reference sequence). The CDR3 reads CASREDRGGEKLFF. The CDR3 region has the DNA TGTGCCAGCAGGGAAGACAGGGGAGGCGAAAAACTGTTTTTT.

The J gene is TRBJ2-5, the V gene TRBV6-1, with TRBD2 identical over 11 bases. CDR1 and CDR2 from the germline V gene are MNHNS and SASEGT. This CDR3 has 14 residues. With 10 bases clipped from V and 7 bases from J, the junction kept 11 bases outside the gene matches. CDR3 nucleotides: TGTGCCACCGCGGGTAGCGGGGGGGTGGGGACCCAGTACTTC. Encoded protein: CATAGSGGVGTQYF.

CDR3 residues: CASSPRGELYNEQFF. CDR3 nucleotides: TGCGCCAGCTCCCCCCGGGGAGAGCTCTACAATGAGCAGTTCTTC. The rearrangement links TRBV5-1 to TRBJ2-1; tentative D call: TRBD2 (5 bases). The CDR3 totals 15 residues. V shed 7 bases and J shed 3 bases, with 17 bases lying between them. The germline V gene encodes CDR1 SGHRS and CDR2 YFSETQ.

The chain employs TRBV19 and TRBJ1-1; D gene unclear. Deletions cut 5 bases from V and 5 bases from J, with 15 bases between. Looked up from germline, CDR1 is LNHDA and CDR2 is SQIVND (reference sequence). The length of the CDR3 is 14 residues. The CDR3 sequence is CASSRGRIGTEAFF. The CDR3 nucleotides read TGTGCCAGTAGTCGGGGTAGGATAGGTACTGAAGCTTTCTTT.

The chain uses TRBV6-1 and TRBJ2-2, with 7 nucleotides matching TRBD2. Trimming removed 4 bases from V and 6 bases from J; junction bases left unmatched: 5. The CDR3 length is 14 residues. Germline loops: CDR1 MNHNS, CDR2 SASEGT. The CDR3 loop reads CASSVSGRAGELFF. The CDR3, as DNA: TGTGCCAGCAGTGTTTCAGGGAGGGCCGGGGAGCTGTTTTTT.